Each of the 16 T cell receptor beta chains below was sequenced from the same sample in a study of OX40 agonist ivuxolimab in advanced cancers. The repertoire was sequenced with immunoSEQ multiplex PCR; TCRdb's copy has only in-frame clones and lacks some. The table lists tens of thousands of clones, roughly 91% of them singletons. This material consisted of CD4+ or CD8+ T cells sorted from blood, taken in a trial of the OX40 agonist ivuxolimab. All receptors come from an adult with an advanced solid tumor such as melanoma, head and neck, liver or kidney cancer.

The J gene is TRBJ2-5, the V gene TRBV7-7; D remains unclear. The CDR3 sequence is 14 residues long. Deletions cut 1 base from V and 4 bases from J, with 10 bases between. Germline loops: CDR1 SSHAT, CDR2 FNYEAQ (reference sequence). In DNA form, the CDR3 reads TGTGCCAGCAGCTTAGAAGGGTCTCGAGAGACCCAGTACTTC. This codes for CASSLEGSRETQYF.

The chain joins TRBV4-1 to TRBJ2-1, with D perhaps matching TRBD2 (6 bases). The CDR3 is made up of 16 amino acids. Trimming cost V 4 bases and J 2 bases, with 15 bases left between them. In germline, CDR1 is MGHRA, CDR2 YSYEKL. Written as DNA, the CDR3 is TGCGCCAGCAGCCTCGTCTGGGGGGATACCTACAATGAGCAGTTCTTC. Translation: CASSLVWGDTYNEQFF.

The chain recombines TRBV4-1 with TRBJ1-2; maybe TRBD1 (6 bases). V lost 0 bases to trimming and J lost 5 bases, with 10 bases between them. This CDR3 is built from 14 residues. CDR1 and CDR2 from the germline V gene are MGHRA and YSYEKL. This chain's CDR3 is CASSQEQGLYGYTF. Here the CDR3 DNA reads TGCGCCAGCAGCCAAGAACAGGGTCTATATGGCTACACCTTC.

This chain uses TRBV7-2 with TRBJ2-2; TRBD1 matches at 10 bases. The germline CDR1 and CDR2 sequences are SGHTA and FQGNSA. CDR3 length: 16 residues. V trimming: 5 bases; J trimming: 3 bases; junction bases outside the gene matches: 6. The CDR3 nucleotides read TGTGCCAGCAGCCCAATGGACAGGGGGTACACCGGGGAGCTGTTTTTT. Its protein product is CASSPMDRGYTGELFF.

This chain joins TRBV6-1 and TRBJ1-6; D possibly corresponds to TRBD1 (5 bases). The germline V gene encodes CDR1 MNHNS and CDR2 SASEGT. CDR3 length: 16 residues. With 0 bases removed from V and 9 bases from J, the gap between germline ends came to 15 bases. CDR3 nucleotide sequence: TGTGCCAGCAGTGAAGCGTCATCAGGGTGGGGTTCACCCCTCCACTTT. The encoded protein is CASSEASSGWGSPLHF.

The genes are TRBV27 and TRBJ2-7, with D possibly TRBD1 on 6 matching bases. CDR3 length: 15 residues. CDR1 and CDR2 (germline): MNHEY, SMNVEV (reference sequence). V lost 2 bases and J 6 bases, leaving 17 bases between the germline ends. The chain's CDR3 is CASSLADSTPFEQYF. As DNA, the CDR3 is TGTGCCAGCAGTTTAGCGGACAGTACCCCCTTCGAGCAGTACTTC.

The chain couples TRBV27 to TRBJ2-1; 9 nucleotides line up with TRBD2. Germline CDR1 reads MNHEY; CDR2 reads SMNVEV (reference sequence). Unmatched junction bases numbered 5, after V lost 6 bases and J lost 2 bases. The CDR3 is made up of 15 amino acids. The CDR3 nucleotides read TGTGCCAGCAGGACTGCTAGCGGGACCTACAATGAGCAGTTCTTC. The encoded protein is CASRTASGTYNEQFF.

The V call is TRBV30, the J call TRBJ2-7; 7 bases match TRBD2. The CDR3 runs to 17 residues. Germline trimming cut 0 bases from V and 3 bases from J; bases unmatched to any gene: 14. Germline lookup yields CDR1 GTSNPN and CDR2 SVGIG (reference sequence). The CDR3 loop reads CAWSVGGTASGHYEQYF. The CDR3 bases are TGTGCCTGGAGTGTGGGGGGGACGGCAAGCGGGCACTACGAGCAGTACTTC.

The genes are TRBV27 and TRBJ2-7, with 8 positions matching TRBD1. There are 14 residues in the CDR3. In germline, CDR1 is MNHEY, CDR2 SMNVEV (reference sequence). V lost 2 bases and J lost 3; bases outside the gene matches: 3. CDR3 loop: CASSLQGAYYEQYF. DNA for the CDR3: TGTGCCAGCAGTTTACAGGGGGCGTACTACGAGCAGTACTTC.

CDR3 sequence: CASSLRGQGNTEAFF. DNA of the CDR3: TGTGCCAGCAGCTTGAGGGGACAGGGGAACACTGAAGCTTTCTTT. This sequence joins TRBV5-6 and TRBJ1-1, with TRBD1 identical over 9 bases. CDR3 length equals 15 residues. The germline V gene encodes CDR1 SGHDT and CDR2 YYEEEE. V lost 1 base to trimming and J lost 1 base; unmatched junction nucleotides: 2.

The chain employs TRBV5-1 and TRBJ2-5, with D tentatively TRBD2 (8 bases). V lost 3 bases, J lost 4 bases, and 19 bases lay in between. Germline CDR1 is SGHRS and CDR2 is YFSETQ. The CDR3 runs 16 residues. In nucleotides, the CDR3 is TGCGCCAGCAGCTCAGTAGCGGGGAGGGGGCCAGAGACCCAGTACTTC. It encodes CASSSVAGRGPETQYF.

This clone was observed a few times. This chain's CDR3 is CASSLDTSPLHF. In nucleotides, the CDR3 is TGTGCCAGCAGCCTCGATACTTCACCCCTCCACTTT. V usage is TRBV7-9 and J usage is TRBJ1-6; D gene unclear. The CDR3 is made up of 12 amino acids. V was trimmed by 5 bases and J by 9 bases, leaving 8 bases between them. CDR1 is SEHNR and CDR2 is FQNEAQ in the germline V gene (reference sequence).

This chain joins TRBV4-3 and TRBJ2-7; D may be TRBD2 (6 bases). Germline CDR1 LGHNA, CDR2 YSLEER. V was pared by 0 bases and J by 2 bases, with 17 bases between. This CDR3 contains 17 residues. DNA of the CDR3: TGCGCCAGCAGCCAAGAAGCCTCGGGAGACCCCCCCTACGAGCAGTACTTC. Its translation is CASSQEASGDPPYEQYF.

The rearrangement links TRBV4-2 to TRBJ2-7; TRBD1 aligns across 7 bases. The V segment lost 4 bases and the J segment 2 bases; nucleotides outside the gene matches: 8. Per the germline V gene, CDR1 is LGHNA and CDR2 is YNFKEQ. The CDR3 extends over 15 amino acids. CDR3 protein: CASSPRGRGTYEQYF. CDR3 bases: TGTGCCAGCAGCCCCCGGGGCAGGGGGACCTACGAGCAGTACTTC.

The J gene is TRBJ1-1, the V gene TRBV7-8; tentatively, D is TRBD1 (6 bases). This CDR3 spans 15 amino acids. Trimming left V 2 bases short and J 1 base short, with 11 bases between. Germline V lookup: CDR1 SGHVS, CDR2 FQNEAQ. This chain's CDR3 is CASSLWGAPNTEAFF. The CDR3 DNA reads TGTGCCAGCAGCTTATGGGGGGCCCCGAACACTGAAGCTTTCTTT.

J is TRBJ1-1 and V is TRBV19; no clear D. Germline assignment: CDR1 LNHDA and CDR2 SQIVND (reference sequence). The V end lost 1 base, the J end lost 2 bases, and 11 bases lay between the germline ends. The CDR3 runs to 15 residues. The CDR3 region is CASSIVGSSNTEAFF. The CDR3 DNA follows: TGTGCCAGTAGTATAGTTGGCAGCTCAAACACTGAAGCTTTCTTT. Full variable domain (rest looked up from reference TRBV19 and TRBJ1-1): DGGITQSPKYLFRKEGQNVTLSCEQNLNHDAMYWYRQDPGQGLRLIYYSQIVNDFQKGDIAEGYSVSREKKESFPLTVTSAQKNPTAFYLCASSIVGSSNTEAFFGQGTRLTVV.